This T cell receptor (beta chain) came from a study of blood T cell repertoires in COVID-19. Study overall: Italy, Spain and the United States were the sources of the convalescent and acute COVID-19 samples. T cells, B-cell-depleted T cells, or PBMCs supplied cDNA or gDNA.

Authors' methods: Reference gene primers were amplified, and this amplification served to estimate nucleated cell counts. Generated by immunoSEQ multiplex PCR, the TCRdb table keeps only in-frame clones and is missing some. For V, J and clone size, that table is used; D and trimming come from the DNA. The table records 250,000 or so clones, over 80% of them present only once. The clonotype was recovered from a woman in her 30s with acute COVID-19. The material sequenced was PBMCs or T cells enriched from blood (not recorded which).

CDR3 DNA: TGTGCCAGCGCGGCAAGAGAGCAGTACTTC. Translating gives CASAAREQYF. The gene calls are TRBV12-3 or TRBV12-4 and TRBJ2-7; D remains ambiguous. Trimming pared 8 bases from V and 7 bases from J, leaving 9 bases between. CDR3 length: 10 residues.